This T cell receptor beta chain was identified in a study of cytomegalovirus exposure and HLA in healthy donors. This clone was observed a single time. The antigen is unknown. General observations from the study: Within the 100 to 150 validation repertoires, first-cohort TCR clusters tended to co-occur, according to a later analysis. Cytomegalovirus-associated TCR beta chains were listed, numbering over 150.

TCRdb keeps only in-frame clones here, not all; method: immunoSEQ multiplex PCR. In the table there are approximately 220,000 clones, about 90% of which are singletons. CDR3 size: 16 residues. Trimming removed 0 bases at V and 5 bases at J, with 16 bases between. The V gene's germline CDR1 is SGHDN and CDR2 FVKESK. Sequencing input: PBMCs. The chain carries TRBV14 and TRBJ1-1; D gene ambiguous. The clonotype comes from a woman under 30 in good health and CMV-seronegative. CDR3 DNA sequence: TGTGCCAGCAGCCAAGATCGCCGATACCTCGAGACTGAAGCTTTCTTT. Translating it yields CASSQDRRYLETEAFF.